This passage covers 24 T cell receptor beta chains from one sample sequenced in a study of blood T cell repertoires in COVID-19. Assay used: immunoSEQ multiplex PCR; TCRdb lists only in-frame clones, some missing. The repertoire holds more than 300,000 clones, roughly 90% seen once, with about 7% in the top ten. The sequencing input was peripheral blood. These receptors were obtained from a woman aged 70 to 79 with COVID-19, enrolled during active disease.

V gene TRBV5-8 combines with J gene TRBJ2-2, with 7 bases identical to TRBD1. Germline loops: CDR1 SGHTS, CDR2 YDEGEE. The CDR3 sequence is 15 residues long. Germline trimming cut 0 bases from V and 5 bases from J; bases unmatched to any gene: 4. The CDR3 region has the DNA TGTGCCAGCAGCTTGGGACAGGGAAAGACCGGGGAGCTGTTTTTT. It yields the protein CASSLGQGKTGELFF.

The chain couples TRBV5-3 to TRBJ2-5, with D uncertain. TRBV5-3 is placed among ORFs of uncertain function. V lost 7 bases, J lost 9 bases, and 10 bases lay in between. CDR3 length: 10 residues. CDR3 amino acids: CARPPRAQYF. CDR3 coding DNA: TGTGCCAGACCCCCCCGGGCCCAGTACTTC.

The chain links TRBV7-8 to TRBJ1-2; D gene unclear. This CDR3 contains 11 residues. Germline loops: CDR1 SGHVS, CDR2 FQNEAQ. The V and J ends lost 6 bases and 7 bases respectively, with 9 bases between them. CDR3 coding DNA: TGTGCCAGCAGTATTATCGGTGGCTACACCTTC. Protein product: CASSIIGGYTF. Using reference TRBV7-8 and TRBJ1-2 for the parts outside the CDR3, the full variable domain is GAGVSQSPRYKVAKRGQDVALRCDPISGHVSLFWYQQALGQGPEFLTYFQNEAQLDKSGLPSDRFFAERPEGSVSTLKIQRTQQEDSAVYLCASSIIGGYTFGSGTRLTVV.

The chain recombines TRBV4-1 with TRBJ1-4; 11 nucleotides line up with TRBD1. Germline CDR1 MGHRA, CDR2 YSYEKL. This CDR3 is built from 16 residues. Trimming cost V 0 bases and J 7 bases; bases outside gene matches: 4. CDR3 loop: CASSQEGGTGGEKLFF. The CDR3 coding sequence is TGCGCCAGCAGCCAAGAGGGGGGGACAGGGGGTGAAAAACTGTTTTTT.

The chain has TRBV19 and TRBJ1-2; D ambiguous. The CDR3 is made up of 12 amino acids. Germline V CDR1 and CDR2: LNHDA, SQIVND (reference sequence). V was clipped by 5 bases and J by 7 bases, with 11 bases between them. In DNA, the CDR3 is TGTGCCAGTAGTTCTTTATTCGGTGGCTACACCTTC. This sequence encodes CASSSLFGGYTF.

This rearrangement joins TRBV15 to TRBJ1-2, with TRBD1 matching 9 bases. J was trimmed by 5 bases and V by 9 bases; bases with no gene match: 7. The CDR3 has 13 amino acids. Germline values: CDR1 LNHNV, CDR2 YYDKDF (reference sequence). DNA for the CDR3: TGTGCCACACAGGGGGCGAAATGGTATGGCTACACCTTC. Amino acids: CATQGAKWYGYTF.

The rearrangement links TRBV7-2 to TRBJ1-1; D gene ambiguous. The CDR3 runs to 14 residues. Trimming took off 6 bases at V and 2 bases at J, with 13 bases between the two ends. CDR1 and CDR2 from the germline V gene are SGHTA and FQGNSA. This chain's CDR3 is CASSRREGNTEAFF. The CDR3 DNA reads as TGTGCCAGCAGTAGGAGGGAAGGAAACACTGAAGCTTTCTTT.

The rearrangement joins TRBV18 to TRBJ1-4, with unresolved D. V was pared by 0 bases and J by 8 bases, with 13 bases between. This CDR3 contains 15 residues. The germline CDR1 and CDR2 sequences are KGHSH and LQKENI. The CDR3 sequence: CASSPPAGRGEKLFF. The CDR3 DNA reads TGTGCCAGCTCACCACCGGCGGGGAGAGGGGAAAAACTGTTTTTT.

V gene TRBV10-3 combines with J gene TRBJ1-3, with 8 bases lining up with TRBD1. CDR3 size: 14 residues. The J segment lost 2 bases and the V segment lost 8 bases, leaving 5 bases of the junction unmatched. Germline V gene data show CDR1 as ENHRY and CDR2 as SYGVKD. The CDR3 DNA follows: TGTGCCATCCGCGGACAGGGAGCTGGAAACACCATATATTTT. Residues: CAIRGQGAGNTIYF.

The rearrangement links TRBV9 to TRBJ1-4, with 8 nucleotides matching TRBD1. With V trimmed by 3 bases and J by 6 bases, 7 bases remained unmatched. The CDR3 has 15 amino acids. The germline gives CDR1 SGDLS, CDR2 YYNGEE. In DNA, the CDR3 is TGTGCCAGCAGCGCAGGCGGACAGGGCTATGAAAAACTGTTTTTT. As protein: CASSAGGQGYEKLFF.

The chain links TRBV18 to TRBJ2-7; 10 positions match TRBD1. This CDR3 comprises 15 residues. Germline-derived CDR1 and CDR2 are KGHSH and LQKENI. Trimming took 5 bases from V and 2 from J; bases not matched to a gene: 6. CDR3 in amino acids: CASSDGQGEPYEQYF. The CDR3 nucleotides are TGTGCCAGCTCAGACGGACAGGGGGAGCCCTACGAGCAGTACTTC.

This rearrangement joins TRBV24-1 to TRBJ1-2; the D gene is possibly TRBD1 (5 bases). The V end lost 4 bases, the J end lost 0 bases, and 20 bases lay between the germline ends. Germline V gene lookup returns CDR1 KGHDR and CDR2 SFDVKD. The CDR3 consists of 18 residues. The CDR3 nucleotides read TGTGCCACCAGTGACGGGGGACGATTAGGGGCCGCTAACTATGGCTACACCTTC. Translated, it gives CATSDGGRLGAANYGYTF.

This clone was seen a few times. This chain uses TRBV14 with TRBJ2-1; 8 nucleotides line up with TRBD1. Losses at the gene ends were 5 bases for V and 12 bases for J; bases not matched to a gene: 9. Germline V gene sequence: CDR1 SGHDN, CDR2 FVKESK. This CDR3 has 13 amino acids. The CDR3, as DNA: TGTGCCAGCAGCTTGGACAGGGCGCGAGGGCAGTTCTTC. Protein product: CASSLDRARGQFF.

V is TRBV4-1 and J is TRBJ2-2; 8 bases line up with TRBD1. In germline, CDR1 is MGHRA, CDR2 YSYEKL. V lost 4 bases, J lost 5 bases, and 6 bases stayed unmatched. The CDR3 is made up of 15 amino acids. The CDR3 sequence is CASSPGQGGTGELFF. For the CDR3, the DNA is TGCGCCAGCAGCCCAGGACAGGGAGGAACCGGGGAGCTGTTTTTT.

J is TRBJ1-6 and V is TRBV3-1 (or the pseudogene TRBV3-2); 7 bases fit TRBD1. The CDR3 runs to 14 residues. Germline CDR1 reads LGHDT; CDR2 reads YNNKEL (reference sequence). V trimming: 7 bases; J trimming: 8 bases; junction bases outside the gene matches: 8. The CDR3 spells CASKRGGADSPLHF. In DNA, the CDR3 is TGTGCCAGCAAAAGAGGGGGCGCGGATTCACCCCTCCACTTT.

This chain links TRBV9 with TRBJ1-1, with 8 bases that match TRBD1. Unmatched junction bases numbered 12, after V lost 3 bases and J lost 5 bases. The CDR3 totals 16 residues. Germline CDR1 is SGDLS and CDR2 is YYNGEE. DNA of the CDR3: TGTGCCAGCAGCGCACTCAAGCCAGGGGGCCGGACTGAAGCTTTCTTT. This sequence encodes CASSALKPGGRTEAFF.

The sample holds many counts of this clone. The V gene is TRBV4-2, the J gene TRBJ2-2; perhaps TRBD2 as D (6 bases). Trimming cost V 3 bases and J 7 bases, with 15 bases left between them. Germline assignment: CDR1 LGHNA and CDR2 YNFKEQ. The CDR3 runs to 15 residues. CDR3 amino acids: CASSQRDPWGGELFF. CDR3 sequence (DNA): TGTGCCAGCAGCCAGCGGGACCCATGGGGCGGGGAGCTGTTTTTT.

The chain links TRBV9 to TRBJ2-3; no firm D call. V lost 0 bases and J 0 bases, leaving 5 bases between the germline ends. The CDR3 consists of 14 residues. Germline loops: CDR1 SGDLS, CDR2 YYNGEE. The CDR3 DNA is TGTGCCAGCAGCGTAGAATCTAGCACAGATACGCAGTATTTT. It specifies CASSVESSTDTQYF.

The J gene is TRBJ2-7, the V gene TRBV5-1, with D perhaps matching TRBD2 (6 bases). This CDR3 has 14 residues. The V and J ends lost 3 bases and 0 bases respectively, with 10 bases between them. CDR1 and CDR2 from the germline V gene are SGHRS and YFSETQ. DNA of the CDR3: TGCGCCAGCAGCTGGACCGGGAGCTCCTACGAGCAGTACTTC. It yields the protein CASSWTGSSYEQYF.

This clone showed up just once. The chain employs TRBV12-5 and TRBJ1-1; D not certain. The germline V gene has CDR1 LGHNT and CDR2 FRNRAP. V was cut by 0 bases and J by 1 base, with 9 bases left in between. The CDR3 runs to 15 residues. CDR3 DNA sequence: TGTGCTAGTGGTTTGGTACTATTAAGGAACACTGAAGCTTTCTTT. As protein: CASGLVLLRNTEAFF.

The chain uses TRBV9 and TRBJ1-2; 10 nucleotides line up with TRBD1. The V gene end was trimmed by 3 bases and the J gene end by 4 bases; junction bases not matched to a gene: 6. Germline CDR1 SGDLS, CDR2 YYNGEE. The CDR3 sequence is 15 residues long. The CDR3 nucleotides are TGTGCCAGCAGCGAGACAGGGGGCGCTGGCTATGGCTACACCTTC. Translation gives CASSETGGAGYGYTF.

The chain is built from TRBV5-1 and TRBJ1-3, with TRBD1 as a possible D gene (5 bases). Germline V gene data show CDR1 as SGHRS and CDR2 as YFSETQ. The CDR3 extends over 15 amino acids. V gave up 0 bases and J gave up 2 bases, with 9 bases separating them. This chain's CDR3 is CASSLEGSPGNTIYF. The CDR3 bases are TGCGCCAGCAGCTTGGAGGGGTCCCCTGGAAACACCATATATTTT. Drawing the rest from reference TRBV5-1 and TRBJ1-3, the complete variable domain is KAGVTQTPRYLIKTRGQQVTLSCSPISGHRSVSWYQQTPGQGLQFLFEYFSETQRNKGNFPGRFSGRQFSNSRSEMNVSTLELGDSALYLCASSLEGSPGNTIYFGEGSWLTVV.

The chain links TRBV6-6 to TRBJ1-5; perhaps TRBD1 as D (6 bases). Per germline, CDR1 MNHNY and CDR2 SVGAGI (reference sequence). This CDR3 has 16 amino acids. V lost 0 bases to trimming and J lost 5 bases, with 14 bases between them. The CDR3 region is CASSYSHRAQDQPQHF. As DNA, the CDR3 is TGTGCCAGCAGTTACTCCCACAGGGCCCAGGATCAGCCCCAGCATTTT.

The V and J genes are TRBV12-3 or TRBV12-4 and TRBJ1-1; tentatively, D is TRBD1 (6 bases). The CDR3 has 13 residues. Trimming cost V 10 bases and J 5 bases, with 17 bases left between them. CDR3 sequence (DNA): TGTGCCACCCCCAGGGGAAGTTTGACTGAAGCTTTCTTT. Translated: CATPRGSLTEAFF.